These 27 T cell receptor beta chains originate from one sample sequenced in a study of T cells in Graves' hyperthyroidism and ophthalmopathy. RNA transcripts yielded amplified TCR beta CDR3 regions. An initial round of RT-PCR targeting the TCR CDR3 relied on the HTBI primer set. A single record per CDR3 protein comes from TCRdb applying MiXCR to the multiplex PCR reads. The sample has 600,000 or so distinct CDR3 sequences; roughly 46% are singletons. The sample comprised peripheral blood or thyroid tissue (not recorded which). The source of these receptors is a woman aged 18 to 35 with Graves' hyperthyroidism.

This clonotype has just a few counts. The genes are TRBV20-1 and TRBJ1-2, with D uncertain. This CDR3 is built from 12 residues. Per the germline V gene, CDR1 is DFQATT and CDR2 is SNEGSKA (reference sequence). V dropped 2 bases and J dropped 2 bases, with 6 bases sitting between them. This chain's CDR3 is CSARSGNYGYTF. The CDR3 DNA reads as TGCAGTGCTAGATCGGGGAACTATGGCTACACCTTC.

This clonotype has a handful of counts. The chain recombines TRBV25-1 with TRBJ1-4, with D unresolved. Germline CDR1 MGHDK, CDR2 SYGVNS. The CDR3 runs to 16 residues. Trimming took 5 bases from V and 0 from J, leaving 13 bases between them. CDR3 sequence: CASSTTYSTTNEKLFF. The CDR3 DNA is TGTGCCAGCAGTACAACCTACTCGACAACTAATGAAAAACTGTTTTTT. Complete variable domain (other parts from reference TRBV25-1 and TRBJ1-4): EADIYQTPRYLVIGTGKKITLECSQTMGHDKMYWYQQDPGMELHLIHYSYGVNSTEKGDLSSESTVSRIRTEHFPLTLESARPSHTSQYLCASSTTYSTTNEKLFFGSGTQLSVL.

In nucleotides, the CDR3 is TGTGCCATCAGGGAAACAGGGTCAAAACTGTTTTTT. This sequence encodes CAIRETGSKLFF. The chain links TRBV10-3 to TRBJ1-4; D possibly corresponds to TRBD1 (6 bases). Germline values: CDR1 ENHRY, CDR2 SYGVKD. The germline V and J ends were trimmed by 6 bases and 10 bases, with 12 bases remaining between them. This CDR3 has 12 amino acids.

The CDR3 DNA sequence: TGTGCCAGCAGCTTGGTAGGGGGGGACTCTGGGGCCAACGTCCTGACTTTC. Protein product: CASSLVGGDSGANVLTF. This chain uses TRBV7-3 with TRBJ2-6, with D possibly matching TRBD2 (7 bases). The CDR3 is made up of 17 amino acids. Trimming removed 3 bases at V and 0 bases at J, with 12 bases between. Germline V CDR1 and CDR2: SGHTA, FQGTGA.

This clonotype has a handful of counts. The CDR3 reads CASSFAQSEQYF. In DNA form, the CDR3 reads TGTGCCAGCAGCTTCGCACAGTCCGAGCAGTACTTC. V gene TRBV7-9 combines with J gene TRBJ2-7; D is uncertain. This CDR3 spans 12 amino acids. V was trimmed by 3 bases and J by 6 bases, leaving 9 bases between them. Germline CDR1 reads SEHNR; CDR2 reads FQNEAQ (reference sequence).

Turning to this clonotype: Just one base apart from a much larger clone, this may be a read error. This rearrangement joins TRBV10-3 to TRBJ2-7, with TRBD1 identical over 7 bases. The J segment lost 6 bases and the V segment lost 5 bases, leaving 16 bases of the junction unmatched. This CDR3 is 16 amino acids long. The V gene's germline CDR1 is ENHRY and CDR2 SYGVKD. The CDR3 region is CAISLGQVWFRGEQYF. DNA for the CDR3: TGTGCCATCAGTCTCGGACAGGTTTGGTTTCGAGGCGAGCAGTACTTC.

This clonotype was observed many times. The CDR3 region is CSVDRGYTF. The CDR3, as DNA: TGCAGCGTTGACCGCGGCTACACCTTC. The chain combines TRBV29-1 with TRBJ1-2; D gene uncertain. Germline V gene lookup returns CDR1 SQVTM and CDR2 ANQGSEA. The V and J ends lost 3 bases and 8 bases respectively, with 4 bases between them. The CDR3 loop spans 9 amino acids.

The chain uses TRBV15 and TRBJ1-2; perhaps TRBD1 as D (6 bases). Trimming shortened V by 8 bases and J by 4 bases, and 14 bases separated the two germline ends. Per germline, CDR1 LNHNV and CDR2 YYDKDF (reference sequence). CDR3 length: 13 residues. The CDR3 here is CATGAGTTYGYTF. CDR3 sequence (DNA): TGTGCCACCGGAGCCGGGACAACCTATGGCTACACCTTC.

On this clonotype: A junction boundary mismatches the germline segment, possibly from a read error. The chain carries TRBV5-5 and TRBJ2-5; possibly TRBD2 for D (6 bases). The germline V gene encodes CDR1 SGHKS and CDR2 YYEKEE (reference sequence). The CDR3 runs 14 residues. CDR3 sequence: CASSPRDSEETQYF. CDR3 nucleotides: TGCGCCAGCAGCCCGCGGGACTCCGAAGAGACCCAGTACTTC.

The J gene is TRBJ2-7, the V gene TRBV11-2; D unresolved. The CDR3 contains 14 residues. V lost 3 bases and J 2 bases, leaving 11 bases between the germline ends. Germline V gene data show CDR1 as SGHAT and CDR2 as FQNNGV. For the CDR3, the DNA is TGTGCCAGCAGCTTCCCAGGATTAACCTACGAGCAGTACTTC. Translated: CASSFPGLTYEQYF. Variable domain in full (rest from reference TRBV11-2 and TRBJ2-7): EAGVAQSPRYKIIEKRQSVAFWCNPISGHATLYWYQQILGQGPKLLIQFQNNGVVDDSQLPKDRFSAERLKGVDSTLKIQPAKLEDSAVYLCASSFPGLTYEQYFGPGTRLTVT.

This clonotype was counted many times. This chain joins TRBV7-3 and TRBJ2-5; 8 nucleotides agree with TRBD2. This CDR3 contains 15 residues. Germline V CDR1 and CDR2: SGHTA, FQGTGA. With V trimmed by 4 bases and J by 5 bases, 9 bases remained unmatched. As DNA, the CDR3 is TGTGCCAGCAGCTCTGGGGGCTCTAGCGGGGAGACCCAGTACTTC. This codes for CASSSGGSSGETQYF.

J is TRBJ1-6 and V is TRBV15, with a tentative D call TRBD1 (6 bases). The CDR3 length is 13 residues. CDR1 and CDR2 (germline): LNHNV, YYDKDF (reference sequence). Trimming took 3 bases from V and 11 from J, leaving 11 bases between them. The CDR3 coding sequence is TGTGCCACCAGCAGTGATACAGGGACACCCCTCCACTTT. It encodes CATSSDTGTPLHF. Full variable domain (outside the CDR3, taken from reference TRBV15 and TRBJ1-6): DAMVIQNPRYQVTQFGKPVTLSCSQTLNHNVMYWYQQKSSQAPKLLFHYYDKDFNNEADTPDNFQSRRPNTSFCFLDIRSPGLGDTAMYLCATSSDTGTPLHFGNGTRLTVT.

The chain couples TRBV10-3 to TRBJ1-6, with TRBD1 identical over 8 bases. The ends lost 7 bases at V and 7 bases at J; junction bases unmatched: 6. The CDR3 is 14 residues long. Germline CDR1 ENHRY, CDR2 SYGVKD. The CDR3 reads CAITAGTGNSPLHF. CDR3 coding DNA: TGTGCCATCACAGCCGGGACAGGAAATTCACCCCTCCACTTT.

There are a few counts of this clonotype. V gene TRBV6-6 combines with J gene TRBJ1-5; TRBD1 is a possible D gene (6 bases). The CDR3 extends over 14 amino acids. Germline values: CDR1 MNHNY, CDR2 SVGAGI (reference sequence). V was cut by 4 bases and J by 2 bases, with 9 bases left in between. In DNA form, the CDR3 reads TGTGCCAGCAGTTCAGGGACACGCAATCAGCCCCAGCATTTT. It translates to CASSSGTRNQPQHF.

This chain uses TRBV10-3 with TRBJ1-2; 8 bases are a match to TRBD1. This CDR3 region has 11 residues. The germline gives CDR1 ENHRY, CDR2 SYGVKD. J was trimmed by 6 bases and V by 8 bases; bases with no gene match: 2. The CDR3 coding sequence is TGTGCCATCGGACAGGGAGATGGCTACACCTTC. It codes for CAIGQGDGYTF.

This clonotype was counted many times. The rearrangement uses TRBV2 and TRBJ1-6, with D maybe TRBD1 (5 bases). Germline CDR1 is SNHLY and CDR2 is FYNNEI. The length of the CDR3 is 13 residues. Trimming removed 10 bases from V and 9 bases from J, with 16 bases in between. In DNA, the CDR3 is TGTGCCACCCTAGGGGTAGTCGGTTCACCCCTCCACTTT. It translates to CATLGVVGSPLHF.

The V call is TRBV12-3 or TRBV12-4, the J call TRBJ1-2; 8 bases map to TRBD1. The CDR3 sequence is 15 residues long. Losses at the gene ends were 6 bases for V and 4 bases for J; bases not matched to a gene: 10. This CDR3 is CASSRTGNAIYGYTF. The CDR3 bases are TGTGCCAGCAGCCGGACAGGGAATGCGATCTATGGCTACACCTTC.

This clonotype was found many times. Here the CDR3 reads CASREGQGNQPQHF. CDR3 DNA sequence: TGTGCCAGCAGGGAGGGACAGGGTAATCAGCCCCAGCATTTT. The chain links TRBV6-1 to TRBJ1-5; TRBD1 agrees at 9 bases. The germline V gene has CDR1 MNHNS and CDR2 SASEGT. The CDR3 runs to 14 residues. Trimming at V came to 6 bases and at J to 4 bases, leaving 4 bases not matched to a gene.

The rearrangement links TRBV7-2 to TRBJ1-5; D is uncertain. From germline, CDR1 is SGHTA and CDR2 FQGNSA. Trimming removed 2 bases from V and 9 bases from J, with 14 bases in between. This CDR3 is 14 amino acids long. CDR3 sequence: CASSLYMDEGPQHF. The CDR3 region has the DNA TGTGCCAGCAGCTTATACATGGACGAGGGGCCCCAGCATTTT.

The chain uses TRBV10-3 and TRBJ1-2; D perhaps matches TRBD1 (5 bases). CDR1 is ENHRY and CDR2 is SYGVKD in the germline V gene. CDR3 size: 17 residues. Trimming left V 0 bases short and J 7 bases short, with 21 bases between. For the CDR3, the DNA is TGTGCCATCAGTGAGTCTTACTCGAAATGGGACCGACCTGGCTACACCTTC. It yields the protein CAISESYSKWDRPGYTF.

This chain links TRBV25-1 with TRBJ1-6; the D is unclear. The V end was cut by 2 bases, the J end by 7 bases, with 3 bases between. This CDR3 spans 12 amino acids. Germline-derived CDR1 and CDR2 are MGHDK and SYGVNS. Written as DNA, the CDR3 is TGTGCCAGCAGTGAACAGAATTCACCCCTCCACTTT. Residues: CASSEQNSPLHF.

The V call is TRBV20-1, the J call TRBJ2-7; 12 bases align to TRBD2. The germline V gene has CDR1 DFQATT and CDR2 SNEGSKA (reference sequence). The CDR3 length is 14 residues. J gave up 2 bases and V 2 bases, and 1 base lay outside the gene matches. CDR3 protein: CSARRTSGTYEQYF. Written as DNA, the CDR3 is TGCAGTGCTAGAAGGACTAGCGGGACCTACGAGCAGTACTTC.

The chain links TRBV15 to TRBJ1-5, with a possible D match to TRBD1 (5 bases). Trimming removed 10 bases at V and 0 bases at J, with 13 bases between. The CDR3 sequence is 14 residues long. The V gene's germline CDR1 is LNHNV and CDR2 YYDKDF (reference sequence). The CDR3 DNA follows: TGTGCCAGTCGATCGGGGGATAGCAATCAGCCCCAGCATTTT. This encodes CASRSGDSNQPQHF.

With regard to this clonotype: One junction end disagrees with the germline gene, perhaps due to a read error. The chain has TRBV7-9 and TRBJ1-6; 10 positions agree with TRBD1. Germline assignment: CDR1 SEHNR and CDR2 FQNEAQ (reference sequence). The CDR3 consists of 15 residues. CDR3 protein: CTSSLLGQGISPLHF. CDR3 coding DNA: TGTACCAGCAGCCTACTGGGACAGGGGATTTCACCCCTCCACTTT.

The chain has TRBV7-3 and TRBJ2-7; maybe TRBD2 (6 bases). V shed 5 bases and J shed 2 bases, with 13 bases lying between them. There are 14 residues in the CDR3. CDR1 and CDR2 (germline): SGHTA, FQGTGA. CDR3 amino acids: CASSPFSGAYEQYF. The CDR3 region has the DNA TGTGCCAGCAGCCCCTTCTCGGGAGCCTACGAGCAGTACTTC.

The rearrangement links TRBV10-3 to TRBJ2-7; 11 bases fit TRBD1. With 3 bases clipped from V and 3 bases from J, the junction kept 4 bases outside the gene matches. This CDR3 spans 15 amino acids. Germline loops: CDR1 ENHRY, CDR2 SYGVKD. The CDR3 DNA is TGTGCCATCAGTGACCGGGGACAGGGGGACTACGAGCAGTACTTC. It codes for CAISDRGQGDYEQYF.

The chain combines TRBV19 with TRBJ1-5, with D maybe TRBD1 (6 bases). CDR1 LNHDA and CDR2 SQIVND come from the germline V gene (reference sequence). Trimming removed 5 bases from V and 0 bases from J, with 11 bases in between. There are 15 residues in the CDR3. The CDR3 is CASSSQGISNQPQHF. The CDR3 DNA reads TGTGCCAGTAGTTCCCAGGGGATTAGCAATCAGCCCCAGCATTTT.